The 29 T cell receptor beta chains presented below share a single source sample, sequenced in a study of cytomegalovirus exposure and HLA in healthy donors. PCR was performed using 60 Vbeta and 13 Jbeta primers. This table comes from immunoSEQ multiplex PCR, and its TCRdb copy is limited to in-frame clones, with some not included. The table records about 130,000 clones, about 15% of them present only once. The sample was PBMCs. The receptors stem from a female donor in good health and CMV-seropositive.

This clone was seen a handful of times. The genes are TRBV4-3 and TRBJ2-7, with 11 bases lining up with TRBD1. In germline, CDR1 is LGHNA, CDR2 YSLEER. The CDR3 is 15 residues long. J gave up 3 bases and V 5 bases, and 6 bases lay outside the gene matches. CDR3 coding DNA: TGCGCCAGCAGCTACTCCGGGACAGGGGGCTACGAGCAGTACTTC. Its translation: CASSYSGTGGYEQYF.

The rearrangement joins TRBV16 to TRBJ2-1; D remains unclear. The CDR3 runs 14 residues. Germline-derived CDR1 and CDR2 are KGHSY and FQNENV. Trimming pared 4 bases from V and 3 bases from J, leaving 10 bases between. CDR3 residues: CASSPPGDYNEQFF. The CDR3 nucleotides read TGTGCCAGCAGCCCACCGGGTGACTACAATGAGCAGTTCTTC.

This clone was seen only a few times. The chain uses TRBV7-2 and TRBJ2-5; D might be TRBD2 (6 bases). Trimming cost V 1 base and J 5 bases, with 17 bases left between them. CDR1 is SGHTA, CDR2 FQGNSA, per germline. The CDR3 is 16 amino acids. CDR3 amino acids: CASSLGFRLGSETQYF. CDR3 DNA sequence: TGTGCCAGCAGCTTAGGCTTTCGACTAGGTTCCGAGACCCAGTACTTC.

The CDR3 spells CAAPPRRRRLGCHPGQSFYEQYF. For the CDR3, the DNA is TGTGCCGCTCCGCCCCGCCGGCGAAGGCTGGGTTGTCATCCGGGACAGAGTTTCTACGAGCAGTACTTC. The rearrangement joins TRBV27 to TRBJ2-7, with 7 bases aligning to TRBD1. CDR1 is MNHEY and CDR2 is SMNVEV in the germline V gene (reference sequence). V dropped 11 bases and J dropped 3; count of bases not matched to a gene: 40. The CDR3 runs to 23 residues.

The J gene is TRBJ2-5, the V gene TRBV5-1, with 8 bases that match TRBD2. V gave up 4 bases and J gave up 4 bases; unmatched junction bases: 12. This CDR3 contains 16 residues. Germline loops: CDR1 SGHRS, CDR2 YFSETQ. The CDR3 DNA follows: TGCGCCAGCAGCCCCCTTTTAAGCGGGAGTTCAGAGACCCAGTACTTC. Its translation is CASSPLLSGSSETQYF.

This clone was observed a handful of times. The J gene is TRBJ1-2, the V gene TRBV19; 7 bases line up with TRBD1. With 6 bases clipped from V and 6 bases from J, the junction kept 16 bases outside the gene matches. Germline CDR1 reads LNHDA; CDR2 reads SQIVND (reference sequence). CDR3 length: 16 residues. CDR3 amino acids: CASRRDREERGNGYTF. CDR3 coding DNA: TGTGCCAGTAGGAGAGACAGGGAAGAACGAGGAAATGGCTACACCTTC.

This clone was counted only a few times. This rearrangement joins TRBV27 to TRBJ2-5; TRBD2 matches at 11 bases. Germline CDR1 is MNHEY and CDR2 is SMNVEV (reference sequence). The CDR3 is 17 residues long. V shed 0 bases, J shed 4 bases, and the junction held 7 bases outside the gene matches. The CDR3 is CASSLSGLAGGRETQYF. For the CDR3, the DNA is TGTGCCAGCAGTTTATCGGGGTTAGCGGGGGGGCGAGAGACCCAGTACTTC.

This clone was detected a few times. This rearrangement joins TRBV25-1 to TRBJ2-2; D remains ambiguous. Germline V gene data show CDR1 as MGHDK and CDR2 as SYGVNS. The V gene lost 0 bases and the J gene lost 2 bases, with 7 bases spanning the gap. The CDR3 is 15 residues long. The CDR3 here is CASSEYQANTGELFF. DNA for the CDR3: TGTGCCAGCAGTGAATATCAAGCCAACACCGGGGAGCTGTTTTTT.

A few counts support this clone. The chain has TRBV5-1 and TRBJ1-3, with 7 bases aligning to TRBD1. V dropped 4 bases and J dropped 4; count of bases not matched to a gene: 11. CDR3 length equals 16 residues. Germline-derived CDR1 and CDR2 are SGHRS and YFSETQ. This CDR3 is CASSTGQDVAGNTIYF. In DNA form, the CDR3 reads TGCGCCAGCAGCACAGGACAGGACGTAGCGGGAAACACCATATATTTT.

By share, this clone counts as medium-sized. The chain joins TRBV2 to TRBJ2-1; 7 nucleotides match TRBD1. V lost 7 bases to trimming and J lost 9 bases; unmatched junction nucleotides: 9. There are 13 residues in the CDR3. Germline CDR1 reads SNHLY; CDR2 reads FYNNEI. CDR3 sequence: CASNGQEWGEQFF. The CDR3 region has the DNA TGTGCCAGCAATGGACAGGAATGGGGTGAGCAGTTCTTC.

This clone was detected only a few times. V usage is TRBV28 and J usage is TRBJ1-5; the D is unclear. The CDR3 consists of 11 residues. Germline V CDR1 and CDR2: MDHEN, SYDVKM. V shed 6 bases and J shed 7 bases, with 7 bases lying between them. The CDR3 DNA reads TGTGCCAGCAGCACACGCCAGCCCCAGCATTTT. It yields the protein CASSTRQPQHF.

This clone has just a few counts. The gene calls are TRBV9 and TRBJ1-6, with 12 nucleotides matching TRBD1. The CDR3 is made up of 15 amino acids. V shed 4 bases and J 10 bases; nucleotides not matched to a gene: 6. Germline assignment: CDR1 SGDLS and CDR2 YYNGEE. CDR3 protein: CASSPGTGGTSPLHF. The DNA of the CDR3 is TGTGCCAGCAGCCCCGGGACAGGGGGCACATCACCCCTCCACTTT.

V is TRBV19 and J is TRBJ2-1, with a weak D call TRBD2 (5 bases). The CDR3 sequence is 13 residues long. Germline V lookup: CDR1 LNHDA, CDR2 SQIVND (reference sequence). The V end was cut by 7 bases, the J end by 2 bases, with 9 bases between. The CDR3 here is CASTPGTYNEQFF. CDR3 bases: TGTGCCAGTACCCCCGGGACCTACAATGAGCAGTTCTTC.

This clone was counted only a few times. The chain combines TRBV4-1 with TRBJ2-5; 7 bases are shared with TRBD2. CDR1 and CDR2 (germline): MGHRA, YSYEKL. V was pared by 5 bases and J by 4 bases, with 7 bases of the junction left unmatched. The CDR3 totals 14 residues. The CDR3 loop reads CASSSRLARETQYF. The CDR3 coding sequence is TGCGCCAGCAGCTCACGACTAGCTAGAGAGACCCAGTACTTC.

V is TRBV29-1 and J is TRBJ2-3, with 9 nucleotides matching TRBD1. Trimming cost V 3 bases and J 6 bases; bases outside gene matches: 19. This CDR3 has 18 residues. From germline, CDR1 is SQVTM and CDR2 ANQGSEA. The CDR3 sequence is CSVEAQGAKGVRADTQYF. CDR3 DNA: TGCAGCGTTGAGGCACAGGGGGCAAAGGGGGTTCGGGCCGATACGCAGTATTTT.

Relative to its sample, this clone is large. The V call is TRBV28, the J call TRBJ2-3; 7 nucleotides match TRBD1. The CDR3 contains 15 residues. Trimming cost V 2 bases and J 6 bases; bases outside gene matches: 8. Germline V gene lookup returns CDR1 MDHEN and CDR2 SYDVKM. The CDR3 is CASSLLDRALDTQYF. CDR3 sequence (DNA): TGTGCCAGCAGTTTACTTGACAGGGCATTGGATACGCAGTATTTT.

This rearrangement joins TRBV13 to TRBJ2-5; 7 nucleotides line up with TRBD2. The J segment lost 5 bases and the V segment lost 2 bases, leaving 8 bases of the junction unmatched. CDR1 and CDR2 from the germline V gene are PRHDT and FYEKMQ (reference sequence). CDR3 length equals 15 residues. CDR3 nucleotide sequence: TGTGCCAGCAGCTTACGTGCGGGAGTCTATGAGACCCAGTACTTC. It codes for CASSLRAGVYETQYF.

The rearrangement uses TRBV2 and TRBJ2-1; 10 positions match TRBD2. J lost 7 bases, V lost 3 bases, and 6 bases had no gene match. Germline-derived CDR1 and CDR2 are SNHLY and FYNNEI. This CDR3 is built from 15 residues. The CDR3 sequence: CASSEFLAGVNEQFF. DNA for the CDR3: TGTGCCAGCAGTGAGTTTCTAGCGGGGGTAAATGAGCAGTTCTTC.

The CDR3 sequence: CASSSSRGTDIEQYF. The CDR3 DNA reads TGTGCCAGCAGCTCATCACGCGGGACTGATATCGAGCAGTACTTC. The chain carries TRBV13 and TRBJ2-7, with D possibly being TRBD2 (6 bases). Trimming shortened V by 4 bases and J by 6 bases, and 19 bases separated the two germline ends. Germline CDR1 is PRHDT and CDR2 is FYEKMQ (reference sequence). CDR3 size: 15 residues.

V usage is TRBV10-3 and J usage is TRBJ1-4, with 7 bases fitting TRBD1. Germline assignment: CDR1 ENHRY and CDR2 SYGVKD. CDR3 length: 15 amino acids. V was pared by 3 bases and J by 4 bases, with 5 bases of the junction left unmatched. The CDR3 protein is CAISDPGGRNEKLFF. Written as DNA, the CDR3 is TGTGCCATCAGTGACCCAGGGGGGCGTAATGAAAAACTGTTTTTT.

This clone was recorded a few times. J is TRBJ2-3 and V is TRBV6-1; D ambiguous. The length of the CDR3 is 16 residues. Trimming cost V 1 base and J 0 bases, with 11 bases left between them. Germline lookup yields CDR1 MNHNS and CDR2 SASEGT. CDR3 region: CASSEGWSGSTDTQYF. CDR3 DNA sequence: TGTGCCAGCAGTGAAGGATGGAGTGGAAGCACAGATACGCAGTATTTT.

The gene calls are TRBV11-2 and TRBJ2-3; 14 positions agree with TRBD2. Germline lookup yields CDR1 SGHAT and CDR2 FQNNGV. The V gene end was trimmed by 2 bases and the J gene end by 6 bases; junction bases not matched to a gene: 4. This CDR3 contains 16 residues. CDR3 residues: CASSLRLAGGLDTQYF. The CDR3 coding sequence is TGTGCCAGCAGCTTAAGACTAGCGGGAGGGCTGGATACGCAGTATTTT. Using reference TRBV11-2 and TRBJ2-3 for the parts outside the CDR3, the full variable domain is EAGVAQSPRYKIIEKRQSVAFWCNPISGHATLYWYQQILGQGPKLLIQFQNNGVVDDSQLPKDRFSAERLKGVDSTLKIQPAKLEDSAVYLCASSLRLAGGLDTQYFGPGTRLTVL.

This clone has a handful of counts. The chain combines TRBV2 with TRBJ2-2; 8 bases align to TRBD2. The CDR3 consists of 13 residues. V was pared by 4 bases and J by 8 bases, with 3 bases of the junction left unmatched. CDR1 SNHLY and CDR2 FYNNEI come from the germline V gene. This CDR3 is CASSVGGGGELFF. The CDR3 DNA is TGTGCCAGCAGTGTCGGGGGGGGAGGGGAGCTGTTTTTT.

V usage is TRBV2 and J usage is TRBJ2-1; D remains ambiguous. The germline V gene has CDR1 SNHLY and CDR2 FYNNEI. V lost 7 bases to trimming and J lost 0 bases, with 13 bases between them. The CDR3 has 15 residues. CDR3 protein: CASIAGGGSYNEQFF. CDR3 bases: TGTGCCAGCATTGCCGGCGGCGGCTCCTACAATGAGCAGTTCTTC.

DNA of the CDR3: TGTGCCAGCAGCCGAGACAGGAGTAATTCACCCCTCCACTTT. This sequence encodes CASSRDRSNSPLHF. This chain uses TRBV27 with TRBJ1-6, with TRBD1 as a possible D gene (6 bases). Germline-derived CDR1 and CDR2 are MNHEY and SMNVEV (reference sequence). Between the trimmed V and J ends, which lost 6 bases and 6 bases, there was a span of 12 bases. The CDR3 contains 14 residues.

The V and J genes are TRBV4-3 and TRBJ2-1; the match to TRBD2 covers 8 bases. In germline, CDR1 is LGHNA, CDR2 YSLEER. The CDR3 consists of 18 residues. V trimming: 0 bases; J trimming: 3 bases; junction bases outside the gene matches: 10. The chain's CDR3 is CASSQDVTGRAGYNEQFF. The CDR3 bases are TGCGCCAGCAGCCAAGATGTAACCGGGAGGGCCGGCTACAATGAGCAGTTCTTC.

This clone was found a few times. The rearrangement uses TRBV7-2 and TRBJ1-3; 8 bases match TRBD1. Trimming at V came to 3 bases and at J to 0 bases, leaving 4 bases not matched to a gene. CDR3 size: 16 residues. Germline V CDR1 and CDR2: SGHTA, FQGNSA. The CDR3: CASSFGTGHSGNTIYF. CDR3 coding DNA: TGTGCCAGCAGCTTCGGGACAGGCCACTCTGGAAACACCATATATTTT.

The chain recombines TRBV10-3 with TRBJ2-1, with 7 bases aligning to TRBD1. Germline CDR1 ENHRY, CDR2 SYGVKD. The length of the CDR3 is 13 residues. Trimming took 6 bases from V and 7 from J; bases not matched to a gene: 6. The chain's CDR3 is CAIREDRRNEQFF. CDR3 sequence (DNA): TGTGCCATCAGAGAGGACAGGAGGAATGAGCAGTTCTTC.

This sequence joins TRBV4-2 and TRBJ2-2; 8 bases fit TRBD1. Germline V CDR1 and CDR2: LGHNA, YNFKEQ. The length of the CDR3 is 17 residues. V lost 4 bases to trimming and J lost 6 bases; unmatched junction nucleotides: 13. CDR3 sequence: CASSRPEAGGGPGELFF. CDR3 in DNA: TGTGCCAGCAGCCGACCGGAGGCAGGGGGCGGCCCCGGGGAGCTGTTTTTT.